These 28 T cell receptor beta chains were all obtained from the same sample, sequenced in a study of identical twins. TCRdb reanalysed the 5' RACE reads using MiXCR and keeps one entry per CDR3 protein. The table records under 300,000 distinct CDR3 sequences, roughly an eighth of them present only once. In addition, the sample was reused for a study of yellow fever vaccine responses in identical twins.

The sequencing sample was made of memory (CD45RO+) T cells sorted from blood. The receptors were sampled from a woman aged 18-30 years in good health.

The J gene is TRBJ2-7, the V gene TRBV5-6; TRBD2 matches at 9 bases. CDR1 is SGHDT and CDR2 is YYEEEE in the germline V gene. This CDR3 comprises 13 residues. J gave up 5 bases and V 4 bases, and 4 bases lay outside the gene matches. The CDR3 here is CASSHGLANEQYF. The DNA for the CDR3 is TGTGCCAGCAGCCACGGACTAGCGAACGAGCAGTACTTC. The full variable domain, in which reference TRBV5-6 and TRBJ2-7 provide the parts outside the CDR3, is DAGVTQSPTHLIKTRGQQVTLRCSPKSGHDTVSWYQQALGQGPQFIFQYYEEEERQRGNFPDRFSGHQFPNYSSELNVNALLLGDSALYLCASSHGLANEQYFGPGTRLTVT.

The chain uses TRBV6-1 and TRBJ2-1, with D uncertain. This CDR3 has 14 amino acids. Germline-derived CDR1 and CDR2 are MNHNS and SASEGT. Deletions cut 6 bases from V and 5 bases from J, with 14 bases between. The CDR3 DNA follows: TGTGCCAGCAGCCTCCGTCGATTAGACAATGAGCAGTTCTTC. This encodes CASSLRRLDNEQFF.

The rearrangement joins TRBV6-4 to TRBJ2-3; perhaps TRBD2 as D (5 bases). The CDR3 has 14 residues. The germline V gene encodes CDR1 MRHNA and CDR2 SNTAGT. Trimming took off 2 bases at V and 4 bases at J, with 10 bases between the two ends. CDR3 loop: CASSDEVGADTQYF. CDR3 nucleotides: TGTGCCAGCAGTGACGAGGTCGGGGCAGATACGCAGTATTTT.

This clonotype was observed a few times. The chain employs TRBV28 and TRBJ2-7; 10 nucleotides line up with TRBD1. Germline V CDR1 and CDR2: MDHEN, SYDVKM. This CDR3 is built from 15 residues. The J segment lost 5 bases and the V segment lost 3 bases, leaving 7 bases of the junction unmatched. The CDR3 loop is CASSLPGQGSDEQYF. The CDR3 region has the DNA TGTGCCAGCAGTTTGCCGGGACAGGGGTCGGACGAGCAGTACTTC.

This clonotype has only a few counts. This chain uses TRBV19 with TRBJ2-5; tentatively, D is TRBD2 (6 bases). The CDR3 sequence is 14 residues long. Per germline, CDR1 LNHDA and CDR2 SQIVND (reference sequence). V was cut by 10 bases and J by 5 bases, with 20 bases left in between. The CDR3 region is CATGRRGREETQYF. The CDR3, as DNA: TGTGCCACGGGACGGCGGGGTAGAGAGGAGACCCAGTACTTC.

The table lists this clonotype with many counts. The chain carries TRBV5-1 and TRBJ2-5; possibly TRBD2 for D (6 bases). The CDR3 spans 16 residues. The germline CDR1 and CDR2 sequences are SGHRS and YFSETQ. Trimming took 3 bases from V and 4 from J, leaving 19 bases between them. The DNA for the CDR3 is TGCGCCAGCAGCTGGGGTCAGGAGGGGCAAGGAGAGACCCAGTACTTC. It yields the protein CASSWGQEGQGETQYF. Full variable domain (rest looked up from reference TRBV5-1 and TRBJ2-5): KAGVTQTPRYLIKTRGQQVTLSCSPISGHRSVSWYQQTPGQGLQFLFEYFSETQRNKGNFPGRFSGRQFSNSRSEMNVSTLELGDSALYLCASSWGQEGQGETQYFGPGTRLLVL.

A few counts support this clonotype. This chain uses TRBV7-3 with TRBJ2-1, with D perhaps matching TRBD1 (5 bases). Germline V gene data show CDR1 as SGHTA and CDR2 as FQGTGA. CDR3 length: 14 residues. V gave up 1 base and J gave up 7 bases, with 11 bases separating them. CDR3 DNA sequence: TGTGCCAGCAGCTTAAGCAGGGATTGGAATGAGCAGTTCTTC. This translates into CASSLSRDWNEQFF.

The chain is built from TRBV28 and TRBJ1-5; 9 nucleotides agree with TRBD1. In germline, CDR1 is MDHEN, CDR2 SYDVKM. The CDR3 is made up of 15 amino acids. The junction had 7 bases not matched to a gene; V was cut back by 5 bases and J by 5 bases. The CDR3 DNA is TGTGCCAGCAGTCAGACAGGGGGGTTAGATCAGCCCCAGCATTTT. Its translation is CASSQTGGLDQPQHF.

This clonotype was seen many times. The chain couples TRBV12-3 or TRBV12-4 to TRBJ2-1, with D possibly matching TRBD2 (6 bases). Trimming took off 5 bases at V and 0 bases at J, with 11 bases between the two ends. The CDR3 sequence is 15 residues long. CDR3 in DNA: TGTGCCAGCAGTCCGCCGGGAGACTCCTACAATGAGCAGTTCTTC. Its translation: CASSPPGDSYNEQFF.

At least ten counts were recorded for this clonotype. The chain has TRBV5-1 and TRBJ2-7; D is unresolved. The length of the CDR3 is 15 residues. Germline loops: CDR1 SGHRS, CDR2 YFSETQ. Trimming removed 0 bases at V and 2 bases at J, with 12 bases between. CDR3 DNA sequence: TGCGCCAGCAGCTTGGCCAACGGCGGAGCCTACGAGCAGTACTTC. Its protein is CASSLANGGAYEQYF. Variable domain in full (rest from reference TRBV5-1 and TRBJ2-7): KAGVTQTPRYLIKTRGQQVTLSCSPISGHRSVSWYQQTPGQGLQFLFEYFSETQRNKGNFPGRFSGRQFSNSRSEMNVSTLELGDSALYLCASSLANGGAYEQYFGPGTRLTVT.

This clonotype occurred a few times. The chain is built from TRBV6-4 and TRBJ2-3; 7 bases align to TRBD2. This CDR3 is 14 amino acids long. CDR1 is MRHNA, CDR2 SNTAGT, per germline. V lost 2 bases, J lost 4 bases, and 3 bases stayed unmatched. CDR3 coding DNA: TGTGCCAGCAGTGACCGGGGGAGGGCAGATACGCAGTATTTT. This translates into CASSDRGRADTQYF.

The chain is built from TRBV4-2 and TRBJ2-6; weak D call: TRBD2 (6 bases). V lost 1 base to trimming and J lost 2 bases, with 6 bases between them. CDR3 length equals 15 residues. CDR1 is LGHNA and CDR2 is YNFKEQ in the germline V gene. CDR3 sequence reads: CASSQAGAGANVLTF. The CDR3 DNA reads TGTGCCAGCAGCCAAGCGGGGGCTGGGGCCAACGTCCTGACTTTC.

This clonotype came up a few times. The rearrangement uses TRBV20-1 and TRBJ2-2; a possible D gene is TRBD2 (6 bases). The V and J ends lost 5 bases and 1 base respectively, with 14 bases between them. This CDR3 comprises 15 residues. Germline V gives CDR1 DFQATT, CDR2 SNEGSKA (reference sequence). The DNA of the CDR3 is TGCAGTGCTCGAAGGCAGGGAGGGAACACCGGGGAGCTGTTTTTT. It encodes CSARRQGGNTGELFF.

This clonotype was observed a handful of times. The J gene is TRBJ2-7, the V gene TRBV6-2 or TRBV6-3; 8 bases match TRBD1. This CDR3 is built from 12 residues. Germline V lookup: CDR1 MNHEY, CDR2 SVGEGT. Trimming removed 8 bases from V and 5 bases from J; junction bases left unmatched: 5. In DNA form, the CDR3 reads TGTGCCAGCCTGGACAGGGCGAACGAGCAGTACTTC. The encoded protein is CASLDRANEQYF.

The rearrangement joins TRBV7-9 to TRBJ1-2; D gene unclear. The CDR3 has 14 amino acids. The germline V gene encodes CDR1 SEHNR and CDR2 FQNEAQ (reference sequence). V was shortened by 1 base and J by 6 bases, with 12 bases between the two germline ends. This CDR3 is CASSLGSELNGYTF. Here the CDR3 DNA reads TGTGCCAGCAGCTTAGGGTCAGAGCTGAATGGCTACACCTTC.

This clonotype was observed a handful of times. The genes are TRBV3-1 and TRBJ2-7, with a weak D call TRBD2 (6 bases). Germline V gives CDR1 LGHDT, CDR2 YNNKEL (reference sequence). This CDR3 spans 12 amino acids. V was trimmed by 2 bases and J by 6 bases, leaving 8 bases between them. The CDR3 spells CASSQTGGEQYF. CDR3 in DNA: TGTGCCAGCAGCCAAACCGGGGGCGAGCAGTACTTC.

The chain has TRBV6-4 and TRBJ2-1; TRBD1 agrees at 8 bases. This CDR3 contains 14 residues. Germline V CDR1 and CDR2: MRHNA, SNTAGT. V gave up 3 bases and J gave up 6 bases; unmatched junction bases: 4. CDR3: CASSEVTGGNEQFF. The CDR3 nucleotides are TGTGCCAGCAGTGAAGTTACAGGGGGCAATGAGCAGTTCTTC.

This clonotype appeared a few times. The rearrangement joins TRBV2 to TRBJ2-1; D remains ambiguous. This CDR3 has 13 amino acids. The germline V gene has CDR1 SNHLY and CDR2 FYNNEI. V was pared by 1 base and J by 3 bases, with 4 bases between. This CDR3 reads CASSEGGYNEQFF. The CDR3 bases are TGTGCCAGCAGTGAAGGGGGCTACAATGAGCAGTTCTTC.

This clonotype appeared a few times. The V and J genes are TRBV7-8 and TRBJ2-3; D unresolved. V lost 4 bases, J lost 3 bases, and 20 bases lay in between. Per the germline V gene, CDR1 is SGHVS and CDR2 is FQNEAQ. The CDR3 is 17 residues long. The CDR3, as DNA: TGTGCCAGCAGCTCTTCCTGGGGTGGGGTAGGGACAGATACGCAGTATTTT. Translated: CASSSSWGGVGTDTQYF.

This clonotype is medium-sized in the sample. The J gene is TRBJ2-1, the V gene TRBV25-1; the match to TRBD1 covers 8 bases. V lost 6 bases to trimming and J lost 7 bases; unmatched junction nucleotides: 8. In germline, CDR1 is MGHDK, CDR2 SYGVNS. The CDR3 sequence is 14 residues long. CDR3 coding DNA: TGTGCCAGCAGGGGGGCAGGGGGCAGGAATGAGCAGTTCTTC. It yields the protein CASRGAGGRNEQFF.

In its sample, this clonotype was seen a few times. This chain links TRBV2 with TRBJ2-1; TRBD1 matches at 8 bases. Germline assignment: CDR1 SNHLY and CDR2 FYNNEI. This CDR3 comprises 13 residues. V was clipped by 4 bases and J by 6 bases; unmatched bases: 2. The CDR3 sequence: CASSGQGSNEQFF. CDR3 bases: TGTGCCAGCAGTGGACAGGGGAGCAATGAGCAGTTCTTC. Drawing the rest from reference TRBV2 and TRBJ2-1, the complete variable domain is EPEVTQTPSHQVTQMGQEVILRCVPISNHLYFYWYRQILGQKVEFLVSFYNNEISEKSEIFDDQFSVERPDGSNFTLKIRSTKLEDSAMYFCASSGQGSNEQFFGPGTRLTVL.

This clonotype was recorded a few times. The chain joins TRBV20-1 to TRBJ2-3, with TRBD1 as a possible D gene (5 bases). The V end lost 5 bases, the J end lost 1 base, and 13 bases lay between the germline ends. The CDR3 contains 14 residues. Germline CDR1 DFQATT, CDR2 SNEGSKA (reference sequence). The CDR3 loop reads CSAFTWGRTDTQYF. In nucleotides, the CDR3 is TGCAGTGCTTTTACCTGGGGCCGCACAGATACGCAGTATTTT.

V and J are TRBV9 and TRBJ2-1, with unresolved D. Between the trimmed V and J ends, which lost 4 bases and 0 bases, there was a span of 5 bases. The germline gives CDR1 SGDLS, CDR2 YYNGEE. There are 13 residues in the CDR3. This CDR3 reads CASSSPSYNEQFF. The CDR3 bases are TGTGCCAGCAGCTCCCCCTCCTACAATGAGCAGTTCTTC.

This clonotype appeared a few times. The rearrangement uses TRBV29-1 and TRBJ2-1; D gene unclear. Germline-derived CDR1 and CDR2 are SQVTM and ANQGSEA. Between the trimmed V and J ends, which lost 3 bases and 8 bases, there was a span of 8 bases. The CDR3 contains 11 residues. As DNA, the CDR3 is TGCAGCGTTGACCTCTGGTATGAGCAGTTCTTC. It yields the protein CSVDLWYEQFF.

This clonotype turned up a few times. CDR3 amino acids: CASTPVTDTQYF. In DNA, the CDR3 is TGTGCCAGCACCCCGGTTACAGATACGCAGTATTTT. This chain joins TRBV6-1 and TRBJ2-3; D gene unclear. Germline V gene lookup returns CDR1 MNHNS and CDR2 SASEGT. The length of the CDR3 is 12 residues. V lost 7 bases and J 3 bases, leaving 8 bases between the germline ends.

This clonotype occurred a few times. The chain employs TRBV6-4 and TRBJ2-3; D is unresolved. The V end was cut by 4 bases, the J end by 2 bases, with 7 bases between. Germline V CDR1 and CDR2: MRHNA, SNTAGT. There are 13 residues in the CDR3. As DNA, the CDR3 is TGTGCCAGCAGTGGGAAGAACACAGATACGCAGTATTTT. Translated, it gives CASSGKNTDTQYF.

The gene calls are TRBV4-3 and TRBJ2-2; 10 bases align to TRBD1. The CDR3 length is 15 residues. CDR1 and CDR2 from the germline V gene are LGHNA and YSLEER. V shed 1 base and J 5 bases; nucleotides not matched to a gene: 1. The CDR3 nucleotides are TGCGCCAGCAGCCAAGGGACAGGGGGGACCGGGGAGCTGTTTTTT. Its translation is CASSQGTGGTGELFF.

This clonotype occurred a few times. CDR3 sequence (DNA): TGTGCCAGCACTTTCAGGGGCGAGACCCAGTACTTC. Translating gives CASTFRGETQYF. The chain recombines TRBV12-3 or TRBV12-4 with TRBJ2-5, with D possibly being TRBD1 (6 bases). The CDR3 totals 12 residues. Deletions cut 7 bases from V and 5 bases from J, with 11 bases between.